This TCR beta chain emerged from a study of glioma-infiltrating T cells after dendritic cell vaccination. This clone occurred a few times. Only patients with spare fresh-frozen tumor and over two years of follow-up were included. No glioblastoma patient carried an isocitrate dehydrogenase mutation. The PCR used 60 V beta and 13 J beta primers. The protocol was immunoSEQ multiplex PCR, while the TCRdb copy is restricted to in-frame clones and leaves out a portion. The sample has around 100,000 clones, roughly 80% seen once; the top ten hold less than 15%. Germline V gives CDR1 SEHNR, CDR2 FQNEAQ (reference sequence). Trimming cost V 5 bases and J 6 bases, with 10 bases left between them. This CDR3 region has 12 residues.

This clonotype was sampled from a human donor with glioblastoma. The chain links TRBV7-9 to TRBJ1-2; weak D call: TRBD1 (5 bases). The sample consisted of blood, taken before dendritic cell vaccination. CDR3 in DNA: TGTGCCAGCAGCACCCGACAGAATGGCTACACCTTC. It encodes CASSTRQNGYTF. Drawing the rest from reference TRBV7-9 and TRBJ1-2, the complete variable domain is DTGVSQNPRHKITKRGQNVTFRCDPISEHNRLYWYRQTLGQGPEFLTYFQNEAQLEKSRLLSDRFSAERPKGSFSTLEIQRTEQGDSAMYLCASSTRQNGYTFGSGTRLTVV.